This TCR beta chain was profiled in a study of tumor-infiltrating lymphocytes in primary liver carcinoma. A remark on this clonotype: Sequence at one end of the junction differs from germline and may be a read error.

From around 500 ng of total RNA, TCR beta-specific cDNA was reverse-transcribed using a constant-region primer. Construction of TCR beta libraries relied on three successive nested multiplex PCR rounds employing slightly modified ARM-PCR. TCRdb called the multiplex PCR reads again in MiXCR, with one record for every CDR3 protein. Among 100,000 or so distinct CDR3 sequences, approximately 78% were seen once, and the ten largest hold 15% to 20%. Total RNA and DNA came together from approximately 20-30 mg of bulk tissue without cell sorting. Sequencing was carried out using liver tumor tissue from sampling region 3. Subset in this sample: tumor region T3, left-lateral pole. This TCR came from a man in his forties or fifties with primary liver carcinoma and hepatitis B virus infection.

The chain's CDR3 is CASSETKYRDRLF. Here the CDR3 DNA reads TGTGCCAGCAGTGAGACTAAGTACAGGGATAGGCTCTTC. The V call is TRBV6-1, the J call TRBJ2-1; weak D call: TRBD1 (6 bases). The germline CDR1 and CDR2 sequences are MNHNS and SASEGT. This CDR3 region has 13 residues.